A selection of T cell receptor beta chains follows, all from one sample in a study of OX40 agonist ivuxolimab in advanced cancers. Clones were sequenced by immunoSEQ multiplex PCR, and TCRdb holds only the in-frame ones, with some missing. This table holds 96,000 or so clones, approximately 84% found once. Sequencing was performed on CD4+ or CD8+ T cells sorted from blood, taken in a trial of the OX40 agonist ivuxolimab. These receptors were taken from an adult with an advanced solid tumor such as melanoma, head and neck, liver or kidney cancer. Each CDR3 is given with its conserved first and last residue. Each record gives: V gene, CDR3 length, CDR3 protein.

V: TRBV19
length: 15
CDR3: CASSPVSGGPDTQYF

V: TRBV7-2
length: 16
CDR3: CASRPPSGGAFDTQYF

V: TRBV11-1
length: 13
CDR3: CASSRDGNTEAFF

V: TRBV7-9
length: 15
CDR3: CASREGTGSYTEAFF

V: TRBV2
length: 16
CDR3: CASRAASGSTVYEQYF

V: TRBV5-1
length: 16
CDR3: CASSPPAGGSYNEQFF

V: TRBV7-7
length: 16
CDR3: CASSLTSGDPTDTQYF

V: TRBV29-1
length: 15
CDR3: CSVSRESGLGYGYTF

V: TRBV11-2
length: 16
CDR3: CASSILGSGVYYEQYF

V: TRBV7-6
length: 12
CDR3: CASSLGSYEQYF

V: TRBV11-2
length: 17
CDR3: CASSLGSGTGFLGEQFF

V: TRBV5-6
length: 15
CDR3: CASSKTSGRGETQYF

V: TRBV5-6
length: 15
CDR3: CASSMNRVPSYGYTF

V: TRBV5-8
length: 15
CDR3: CASSLTGQGFDEQYF

V: TRBV19
length: 15
CDR3: CASSITPYTVYGYTF

V: TRBV19
length: 13
CDR3: CASSMWRGQPQHF

V: TRBV18
length: 14
CDR3: CASSPGQGGSPLHF

V: TRBV6-1
length: 15
CDR3: CASSAGTGFGNTIYF

V: TRBV6-6
length: 15
CDR3: CASSYSPEGTYEQYF

V: TRBV6-5
length: 14
CDR3: CASRSDRAGNTIYF

V: TRBV15
length: 14
CDR3: CATSRQTGPYEQYF

V: TRBV10-3
length: 13
CDR3: CAIRETQGTEAFF

V: TRBV5-1
length: 15
CDR3: CASSLGGAGSYEQYF

V: TRBV19
length: 14
CDR3: CASSIAGNTGELFF

V: TRBV5-1
length: 18
CDR3: CASSLSRTSGVSTDTQYF

V: TRBV19
length: 14
CDR3: CASSITGDTGELFF

V: TRBV5-1
length: 17
CDR3: CASSLDPRTSGSDTQYF

V: TRBV5-1
length: 15
CDR3: CASSLGQALGETQYF

V: TRBV27
length: 17
CDR3: CASSLKTSRVSYNEQFF

V: TRBV7-9
length: 13
CDR3: CASSPLAVQEQYF

V: TRBV25-1
length: 14
CDR3: CASSPDRNYNEQFF

V: TRBV5-4
length: 16
CDR3: CASSPSSGGRSYEQYF

V: TRBV5-6
length: 13
CDR3: CASSLQAPGQGVF

V: TRBV29-1
length: 12
CDR3: CSAVFGNTEAFF

V: TRBV7-3
length: 14
CDR3: CASSATGRTDTQYF

V: TRBV2
length: 13
CDR3: CASRGQIGETQYF

V: TRBV2
length: 11
CDR3: CASSVKREQYF

V: TRBV7-2
length: 15
CDR3: CASSLIAGGTDTQYF

V: TRBV6-1
length: 13
CDR3: CASSLDRGEKLFF

V: TRBV5-6
length: 13
CDR3: CASSLLQVHGYTF

V: TRBV20-1
length: 11
CDR3: CSAGRWEGYTF

V: TRBV7-3
length: 18
CDR3: CASSLGHVIAGVTDTQYF

V: TRBV15
length: 12
CDR3: CATSRDENTIYF

V: TRBV4-1
length: 14
CDR3: CASSVRQGWETQYF

V: TRBV30
length: 12
CDR3: CACGGHSYEQYF

V: TRBV15
length: 15
CDR3: CATSRDKRGGNEQFF

V: TRBV27
length: 15
CDR3: CASGSRDRGGEKLFF

V: TRBV11-2
length: 15
CDR3: CASSVLAGPYNEQFF

V: TRBV11-2
length: 17
CDR3: CASSLVREPARYNEQFF

V: TRBV29-1
length: 14
CDR3: CSVEEGTGVYEQYF

V: TRBV30
length: 13
CDR3: CAWSGRGRNEAFF

V: TRBV6-6
length: 13
CDR3: CASSADFTDTQYF

V: TRBV2
length: 14
CDR3: CASSDTGRTDTQYF

V: TRBV7-3
length: 13
CDR3: CASSLQEGTEAFF

V: TRBV11-2
length: 14
CDR3: CASSLRQESSPLHF

V: TRBV12-5
length: 12
CDR3: CASGPGGQPQHF

V: TRBV6-4
length: 16
CDR3: CASSVGTSGDYNEQFF

V: TRBV5-1
length: 14
CDR3: CASSPGTGNTEAFF

V: TRBV4-3
length: 16
CDR3: CASSQVQDGGNQPQHF

V: TRBV5-1
length: 17
CDR3: CASSVQMTPSSYNEQFF